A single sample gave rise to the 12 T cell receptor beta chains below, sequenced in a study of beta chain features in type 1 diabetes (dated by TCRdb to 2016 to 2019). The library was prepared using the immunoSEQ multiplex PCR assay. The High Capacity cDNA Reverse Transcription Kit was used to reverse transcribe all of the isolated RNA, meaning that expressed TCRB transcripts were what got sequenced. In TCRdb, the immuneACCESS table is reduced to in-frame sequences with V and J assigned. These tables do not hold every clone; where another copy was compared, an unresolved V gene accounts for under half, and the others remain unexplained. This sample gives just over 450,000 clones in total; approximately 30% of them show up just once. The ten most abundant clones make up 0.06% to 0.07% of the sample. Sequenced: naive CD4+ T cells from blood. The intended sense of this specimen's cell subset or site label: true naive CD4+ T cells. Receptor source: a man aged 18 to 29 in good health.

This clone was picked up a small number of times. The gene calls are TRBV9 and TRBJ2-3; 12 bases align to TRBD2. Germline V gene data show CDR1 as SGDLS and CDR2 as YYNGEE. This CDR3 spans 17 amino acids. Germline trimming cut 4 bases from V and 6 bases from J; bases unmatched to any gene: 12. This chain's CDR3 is CASSRGSSGRARDTQYF. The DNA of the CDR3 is TGTGCCAGCAGCCGGGGGTCTAGCGGGAGGGCCCGGGATACGCAGTATTTT.

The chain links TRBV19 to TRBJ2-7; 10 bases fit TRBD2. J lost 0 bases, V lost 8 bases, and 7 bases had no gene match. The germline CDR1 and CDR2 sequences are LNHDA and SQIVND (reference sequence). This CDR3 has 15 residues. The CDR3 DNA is TGTGCCAGTGGAGTCAGCGGGAGGGCCTCCTACGAGCAGTACTTC. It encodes CASGVSGRASYEQYF.

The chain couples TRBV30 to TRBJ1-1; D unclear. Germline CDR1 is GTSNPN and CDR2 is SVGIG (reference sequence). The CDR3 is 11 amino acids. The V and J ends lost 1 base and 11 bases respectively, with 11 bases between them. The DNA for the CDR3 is TGTGCCTGGAGTGGGCGCTCTGGGGCTTTCTTT. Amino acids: CAWSGRSGAFF.

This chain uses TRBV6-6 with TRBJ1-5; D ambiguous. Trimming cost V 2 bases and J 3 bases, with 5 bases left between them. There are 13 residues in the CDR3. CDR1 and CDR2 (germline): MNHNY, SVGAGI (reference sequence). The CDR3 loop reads CASSYRANQPQHF. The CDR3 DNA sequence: TGTGCCAGCAGTTACAGGGCCAATCAGCCCCAGCATTTT.

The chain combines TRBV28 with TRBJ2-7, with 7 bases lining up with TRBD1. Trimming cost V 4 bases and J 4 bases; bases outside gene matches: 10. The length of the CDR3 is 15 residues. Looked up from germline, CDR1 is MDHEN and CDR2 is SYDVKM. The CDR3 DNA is TGTGCCAGCAGTTATATAAGGGGGCGAGGGTACGAGCAGTACTTC. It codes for CASSYIRGRGYEQYF. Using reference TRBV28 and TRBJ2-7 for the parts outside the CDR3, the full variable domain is DVKVTQSSRYLVKRTGEKVFLECVQDMDHENMFWYRQDPGLGLRLIYFSYDVKMKEKGDIPEGYSVSREKKERFSLILESASTNQTSMYLCASSYIRGRGYEQYFGPGTRLTVT.

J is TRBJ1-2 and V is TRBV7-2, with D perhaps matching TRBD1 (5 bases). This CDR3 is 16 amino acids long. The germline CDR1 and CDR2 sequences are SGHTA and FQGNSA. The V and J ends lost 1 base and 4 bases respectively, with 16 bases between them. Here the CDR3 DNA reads TGTGCCAGCAGCTTAGTCGGGGGAGGAGACAGCTATGGCTACACCTTC. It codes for CASSLVGGGDSYGYTF.

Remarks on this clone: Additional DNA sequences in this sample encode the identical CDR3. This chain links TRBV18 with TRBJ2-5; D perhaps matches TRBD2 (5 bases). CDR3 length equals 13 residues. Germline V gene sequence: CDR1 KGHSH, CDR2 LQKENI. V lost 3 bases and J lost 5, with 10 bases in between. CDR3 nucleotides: TGTGCCAGCTCACCGCCAGAGCGGGAGACCCAGTACTTC. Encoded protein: CASSPPERETQYF.

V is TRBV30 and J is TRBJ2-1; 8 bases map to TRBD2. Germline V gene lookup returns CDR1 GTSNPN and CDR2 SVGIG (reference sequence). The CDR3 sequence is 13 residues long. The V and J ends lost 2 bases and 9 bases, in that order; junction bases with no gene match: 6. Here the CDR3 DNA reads TGTGCCTGGAGTACCAGCGGGAGTGCTGAGCAGTTCTTC. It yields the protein CAWSTSGSAEQFF.

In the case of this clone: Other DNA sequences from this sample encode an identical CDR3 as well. The DNA for the CDR3 is TGTGCCAGCAGCTTCGGGCCCGATACGCAGTATTTT. Translating gives CASSFGPDTQYF. This chain joins TRBV7-2 and TRBJ2-3; no definite D call. CDR3 length: 12 residues. Germline CDR1 is SGHTA and CDR2 is FQGNSA. V lost 3 bases and J lost 6, with 7 bases in between.

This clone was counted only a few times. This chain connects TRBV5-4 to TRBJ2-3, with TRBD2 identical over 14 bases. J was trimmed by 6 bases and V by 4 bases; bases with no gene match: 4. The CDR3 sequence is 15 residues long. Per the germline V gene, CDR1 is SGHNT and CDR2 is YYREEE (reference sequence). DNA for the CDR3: TGTGCCAGCAGCATGGGACTAGCGGGAGAGGATACGCAGTATTTT. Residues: CASSMGLAGEDTQYF.

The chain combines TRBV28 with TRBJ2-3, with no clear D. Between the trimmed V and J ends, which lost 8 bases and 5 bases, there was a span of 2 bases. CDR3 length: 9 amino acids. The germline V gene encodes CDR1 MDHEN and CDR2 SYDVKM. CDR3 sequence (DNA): TGTGCCAGCGGAGATACGCAGTATTTT. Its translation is CASGDTQYF.

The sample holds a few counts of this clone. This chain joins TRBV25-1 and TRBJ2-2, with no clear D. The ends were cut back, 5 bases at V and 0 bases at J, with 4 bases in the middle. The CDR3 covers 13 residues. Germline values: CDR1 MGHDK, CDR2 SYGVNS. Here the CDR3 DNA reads TGTGCCAGCAGTACTCCGAACACCGGGGAGCTGTTTTTT. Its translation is CASSTPNTGELFF. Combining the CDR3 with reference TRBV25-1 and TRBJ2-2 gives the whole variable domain EADIYQTPRYLVIGTGKKITLECSQTMGHDKMYWYQQDPGMELHLIHYSYGVNSTEKGDLSSESTVSRIRTEHFPLTLESARPSHTSQYLCASSTPNTGELFFGEGSRLTVL.